This TCR beta chain was captured in a study of human T cells and chemical hapten exposure. About the research overall: Patches with 0.01% DPC went on the upper back, and the tests were read at 6 days.

Time point here: pre-sensitization, week 0. The treatment: therapeutic diphenylcyclopropenone sensitization with weekly scalp DPC. Each patch test followed a blood draw. V lost 3 bases to trimming and J lost 4 bases, with 12 bases between them. The CDR3 has 14 residues. Individual cDNA molecules each carried unique molecular identifiers attached by the library. TCRdb re-called the RACE reads through MiXCR, storing one row per CDR3 protein. The sample has under 300,000 distinct CDR3 sequences, around 7% seen once. J is TRBJ1-1 and V is TRBV12-3 or TRBV12-4; D is possibly TRBD1 (5 bases). This receptor was taken from a young man with alopecia areata. Some clones in this sample may be carry-over from other donors' samples. Sequenced material: whole blood, taken in connection with sensitization to the hapten diphenylcyclopropenone (DPC). The CDR3 coding sequence is TGTGCCAGCAGTTTTATAGGGGTGACCACTGAAGCTTTCTTT. Protein sequence: CASSFIGVTTEAFF.